This T cell receptor beta chain was sequenced in a study of somatic mutations in cytotoxic T cells in rheumatoid arthritis. The overall study: Flow cytometry sorted some V beta antibody-stained T-cell populations to nearly 100% purity, V beta1+ cells among them being sequenced for TCRB.

This clone was observed once. Antigen: not known. Findings of the study overall: Some patients, about an eighth of the roughly 60, had a largest CD8+ clone that exceeded 20% of CD8+ cells. Increasing age coincided with elevated CD8+ clonality among rheumatoid arthritis patients, though not among healthy controls. CD8+ T cells showed clonality that did not differ significantly between patients with rheumatoid arthritis and age-matched healthy controls.

Germline CDR1 reads MNHNY; CDR2 reads SVGAGI (reference sequence). CDR3 length: 15 amino acids. Between the trimmed V and J ends, which lost 1 base and 2 bases, there was a span of 10 bases. The table came from immunoSEQ multiplex PCR; TCRdb's copy has only in-frame clones and leaves some out. The sample shows about 33,000 clones, under 85% of them seen only once. V usage is TRBV6-6 and J usage is TRBJ2-3; D ambiguous. This TCR was recovered from a man between 35 and 55 years old in good health. Sequenced: CD8+ T cells sorted from blood. The CDR3 region is CASSYLSRYTDTQYF. The CDR3 bases are TGTGCCAGCAGTTACTTGAGCAGGTACACAGATACGCAGTATTTT.